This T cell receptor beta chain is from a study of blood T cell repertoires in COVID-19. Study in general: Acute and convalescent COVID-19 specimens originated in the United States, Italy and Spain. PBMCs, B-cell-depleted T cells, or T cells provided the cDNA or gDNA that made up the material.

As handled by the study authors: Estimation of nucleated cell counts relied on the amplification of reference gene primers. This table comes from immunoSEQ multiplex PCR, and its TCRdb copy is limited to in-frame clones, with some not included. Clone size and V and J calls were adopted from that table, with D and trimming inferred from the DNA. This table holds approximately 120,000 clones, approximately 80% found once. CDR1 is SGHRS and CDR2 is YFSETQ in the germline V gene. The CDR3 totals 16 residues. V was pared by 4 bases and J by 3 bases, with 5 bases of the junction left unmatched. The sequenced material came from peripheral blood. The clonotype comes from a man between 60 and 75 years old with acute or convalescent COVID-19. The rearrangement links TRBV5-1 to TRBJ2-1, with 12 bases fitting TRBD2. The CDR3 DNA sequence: TGCGCCAGCAGCCCCCTGACTAGCGGGAGCTACAATGAGCAGTTCTTC. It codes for CASSPLTSGSYNEQFF.